This T cell receptor (beta chain) was observed in a study of blood T cells in healthy people across ages. Study-wide results and limits: TCR beta diversity correlated strongly with naive T cell percentage.

A J-beta primer mix and a sample-barcoded 5' primer were used in a second PCR of about 7 to 12 cycles. Each CDR3 protein gets one entry after TCRdb re-called the 5' RACE reads with MiXCR. The sample yields 850,000 to 1,100,000 distinct CDR3 sequences, 35% to 45% seen once. The CDR3 extends over 13 amino acids. Germline values: CDR1 SGHTA, CDR2 FQGTGA. With 6 bases removed from V and 3 bases from J, the gap between germline ends came to 11 bases. This clonotype has ten or more counts. Antigen: not known. Sequencing used blood. The clonotype comes from a man between 18 and 35 years old in good health. The rearrangement uses TRBV7-3 and TRBJ2-5; D unresolved. The CDR3 sequence is CASSLTIEETQYF. In DNA form, the CDR3 reads TGTGCCAGCAGTCTGACCATAGAAGAGACCCAGTACTTC. Based on the CDR3 plus reference TRBV7-3 and TRBJ2-5, the full variable domain is GAGVSQTPSNKVTEKGKYVELRCDPISGHTALYWYRQSLGQGPEFLIYFQGTGAADDSGLPNDRFFAVRPEGSVSTLKIQRTERGDSAVYLCASSLTIEETQYFGPGTRLLVL.